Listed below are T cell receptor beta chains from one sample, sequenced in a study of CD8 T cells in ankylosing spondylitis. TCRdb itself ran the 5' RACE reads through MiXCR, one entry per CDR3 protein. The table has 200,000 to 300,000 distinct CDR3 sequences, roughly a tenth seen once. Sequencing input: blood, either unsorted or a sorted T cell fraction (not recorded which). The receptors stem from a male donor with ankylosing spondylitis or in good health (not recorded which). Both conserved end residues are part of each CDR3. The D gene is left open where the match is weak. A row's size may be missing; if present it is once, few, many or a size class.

CSVVLGGGNTEAFF	TGCAGCGTTGTTTTAGGGGGCGGGAACACTGAAGCTTTCTTT	TRBD1	TRBV29-1	TRBJ1-1	many
CASSSGKRYNEQFF	TGTGCCAGCAGCTCCGGGAAGAGATACAATGAGCAGTTCTTC	.	TRBV11-3	TRBJ2-1	.
CASTLLSNTEAFF	TGTGCCAGCACCCTTCTGAGTAACACTGAAGCTTTCTTT	.	TRBV5-6	TRBJ1-1	many
CASRRGGNEQYF	TGTGCCAGCAGGAGGGGCGGGAACGAGCAGTACTTC	.	TRBV5-6	TRBJ2-7	many
CAIGDPGTGGLGAYEQYF	TGTGCCATCGGGGACCCCGGGACAGGGGGCTTAGGGGCCTACGAGCAGTACTTC	TRBD1	TRBV10-3	TRBJ2-7	many
CASSRGGAGTEAFF	TGTGCCAGCAGCCGGGGGGGGGCCGGCACTGAAGCTTTCTTT	.	TRBV3-1	TRBJ1-1	few
CAWSVSGAKNIQYF	TGTGCCTGGAGTGTTAGCGGGGCCAAAAACATTCAGTACTTC	TRBD2	TRBV30	TRBJ2-4	many
CSGFWPAGTEAFF	TGCAGCGGCTTCTGGCCGGCGGGCACTGAAGCTTTCTTT	.	TRBV29-1	TRBJ1-1	many
CASSEWGSAYEQYF	TGTGCCAGCAGTGAATGGGGATCGGCTTACGAGCAGTACTTC	.	TRBV2	TRBJ2-7	many
CASSPQRDHFNQPQHF	TGCGCCAGCAGCCCACAGCGCGACCATTTCAATCAGCCCCAGCATTTT	.	TRBV4-1	TRBJ1-5	.
CASSLEAGSNEQFF	TGCGCCAGCAGCTTGGAGGCAGGGAGCAATGAGCAGTTCTTC	.	TRBV5-1	TRBJ2-1	many
CASSSTGGEGTEAFF	TGTGCCAGCAGTTCCACAGGGGGCGAAGGGACTGAAGCTTTCTTT	TRBD1	TRBV27	TRBJ1-1	many
CSAQAPTGNTDTQYF	TGCAGTGCCCAGGCCCCCACAGGGAACACAGATACGCAGTATTTT	.	TRBV20-1	TRBJ2-3	many
CATSRNPGYEQFF	TGTGCCACCAGCAGAAACCCGGGGTATGAGCAGTTCTTC	.	TRBV15	TRBJ2-1	many
CASSSSGNPEAFF	TGTGCCAGCAGTTCCTCCGGGAACCCTGAAGCTTTCTTT	.	TRBV6-5	TRBJ1-1	many
CSARTGGNSPLHF	TGCAGTGCTAGGACAGGGGGCAATTCACCCCTCCACTTT	TRBD1	TRBV20-1	TRBJ1-6	few
CASSLSSGLLNTEAFF	TGTGCCAGCAGTTTATCGTCAGGACTCCTGAACACTGAAGCTTTCTTT	.	TRBV27	TRBJ1-1	many
CASSQNPTSGAQETQYF	TGTGCCAGCAGCCAAAATCCTACATCCGGAGCCCAAGAGACCCAGTACTTC	.	TRBV4-2	TRBJ2-5	few
CASSRQFTNTEAFF	TGTGCCAGCTCACGACAGTTTACGAACACTGAAGCTTTCTTT	.	TRBV18	TRBJ1-1	many
CSVSSEVADTQYF	TGCAGCGTGTCCTCGGAGGTGGCAGATACGCAGTATTTT	.	TRBV29-1	TRBJ2-3	many
CAWSVEGRGGEKLFF	TGTGCCTGGAGTGTGGAGGGGCGGGGGGGTGAAAAACTGTTTTTT	.	TRBV30	TRBJ1-4	.
CASRKGAADTQYF	TGTGCCAGCCGAAAGGGGGCGGCAGATACGCAGTATTTT	TRBD1	TRBV7-9	TRBJ2-3	many
CSARAGDSRLATQYF	TGCAGTGCTAGGGCCGGGGACTCCCGTTTGGCTACGCAGTATTTT	.	TRBV20-1	TRBJ2-3	many
CASSQGLAGGSTDTQYF	TGTGCCAGCAGCCAAGGACTAGCGGGGGGTTCCACAGATACGCAGTATTTT	TRBD2	TRBV4-2	TRBJ2-3	few
CSALSGSTNEKLFF	TGCAGTGCCCTTTCGGGGTCAACTAATGAAAAACTGTTTTTT	.	TRBV20-1	TRBJ1-4	many
CASSNVKNTEAFF	TGCGCCAGCAGCAATGTAAAGAACACTGAAGCTTTCTTT	.	TRBV5-1	TRBJ1-1	many
CASSEWTGDEQYF	TGTGCCAGCAGTGAGTGGACAGGGGACGAGCAGTACTTC	TRBD1	TRBV25-1	TRBJ2-7	few
CASSFSGTGRTGELFF	TGTGCCAGCAGCTTCTCCGGGACAGGGAGAACCGGGGAGCTGTTTTTT	TRBD1	TRBV7-8	TRBJ2-2	.
CASSASTARGEAFF	TGTGCCAGCAGTGCGTCGACGGCGAGAGGCGAAGCTTTCTTT	.	TRBV12-3/TRBV12-4	TRBJ1-1	many
CSARDQEGVSEQYF	TGCAGTGCTAGAGATCAAGAGGGCGTGAGCGAGCAGTACTTC	.	TRBV20-1	TRBJ2-7	.
CAWSVPGASHYQETQYF	TGTGCCTGGAGTGTGCCCGGGGCTAGCCATTACCAAGAGACCCAGTACTTC	.	TRBV30	TRBJ2-5	few
CSVEDGDSLYEQYF	TGCAGCGTTGAAGATGGGGACAGCCTTTACGAGCAGTACTTC	TRBD1	TRBV29-1	TRBJ2-7	many
CASSLEGHFCEQYF	TGCGCCAGCAGCTTGGAAGGACACTTCTGCGAGCAGTACTTC	.	TRBV5-1	TRBJ2-7	.
CASSIAGGTSYEQYF	TGTGCCAGCAGTATAGCGGGAGGGACCTCCTACGAGCAGTACTTC	TRBD2	TRBV6-1	TRBJ2-7	many
CASSDTSGGGTQYF	TGTGCCAGCAGTGATACTAGCGGGGGAGGCACGCAGTATTTT	TRBD2	TRBV2	TRBJ2-3	once
CASSVTGAPVYTEAFF	TGTGCCAGCAGCGTTACAGGGGCCCCTGTGTACACTGAAGCTTTCTTT	TRBD1	TRBV12-3/TRBV12-4	TRBJ1-1	many
CSVLSGGEYSYTF	TGCAGCGTCCTCAGTGGAGGGGAATATAGCTACACCTTC	.	TRBV29-1	TRBJ1-2	.
CAWEQGRGTDTQYF	TGTGCCTGGGAACAAGGCAGGGGCACAGATACGCAGTATTTT	.	TRBV30	TRBJ2-3	few
CSARINEQFF	TGCAGTGCTAGGATCAATGAGCAGTTCTTC	.	TRBV20-1	TRBJ2-1	many
CASRLGVSNQPQHF	TGTGCCAGTAGGTTAGGGGTGAGCAATCAGCCCCAGCATTTT	.	TRBV19	TRBJ1-5	.
CASSWGHPSQETQYF	TGTGCCAGCTCATGGGGTCATCCTAGTCAAGAGACCCAGTACTTC	.	TRBV18	TRBJ2-5	many
CASSADSLLRDTQYF	TGCGCCAGCAGTGCGGACTCTCTCTTACGGGATACGCAGTATTTT	.	TRBV10-1	TRBJ2-3	few